The 7 T cell receptor beta chains given below trace back to one sample, sequenced in a study of CD8 T cells in ankylosing spondylitis. Via MiXCR, TCRdb re-called the 5' RACE reads, giving one row per CDR3 protein. Of about 310,000 distinct CDR3 sequences in the sample, roughly 20% are singletons; the top ten hold 3.5% to 4.5%. Specimen: blood, either unsorted or a sorted T cell fraction (not recorded which). Receptor source: a female donor with ankylosing spondylitis or in good health (not recorded which).

V gene TRBV28 combines with J gene TRBJ1-4; D gene unclear. The CDR3 runs 11 residues. V lost 10 bases and J lost 8, with 11 bases in between. CDR1 is MDHEN and CDR2 is SYDVKM in the germline V gene. The CDR3 spells CATNQYEKLFF. The CDR3, as DNA: TGTGCCACGAACCAATACGAAAAACTGTTTTTT.

This clonotype was observed a few times. The chain recombines TRBV6-2 or TRBV6-3 with TRBJ2-7; tentative D call: TRBD2 (5 bases). Germline CDR1 reads MNHEY; CDR2 reads SVGEGT. This CDR3 comprises 12 residues. Trimming shortened V by 10 bases and J by 4 bases, and 14 bases separated the two germline ends. The chain's CDR3 is CATKRDLYEQYF. The CDR3 nucleotides are TGTGCCACCAAGAGGGATCTTTACGAGCAGTACTTC.

This clonotype was observed a handful of times. The rearrangement joins TRBV20-1 to TRBJ1-4; possibly TRBD1 for D (6 bases). Germline V gene data show CDR1 as DFQATT and CDR2 as SNEGSKA (reference sequence). Trimming shortened V by 7 bases and J by 8 bases, and 20 bases separated the two germline ends. This CDR3 comprises 14 residues. CDR3 coding DNA: TGCAGTGTATCAGGAGGGGGGTTCGAAGAAAAACTGTTTTTT. Translating it yields CSVSGGGFEEKLFF.

This clonotype was found many times. The V gene is TRBV15, the J gene TRBJ2-1; 10 bases map to TRBD2. The V gene's germline CDR1 is LNHNV and CDR2 YYDKDF (reference sequence). Trimming at V came to 2 bases and at J to 2 bases, leaving 3 bases not matched to a gene. The CDR3 consists of 16 residues. Written as DNA, the CDR3 is TGTGCCACCAGCAGACCTAGCGGGAGAACCTACAATGAGCAGTTCTTC. This encodes CATSRPSGRTYNEQFF.

This clonotype was detected only a few times. The chain carries TRBV10-3 and TRBJ2-1, with 10 nucleotides matching TRBD1. There are 13 residues in the CDR3. Per the germline V gene, CDR1 is ENHRY and CDR2 is SYGVKD. Germline trimming cut 6 bases from V and 7 bases from J; bases unmatched to any gene: 3. The CDR3: CAIRMDRGNEQFF. CDR3 DNA sequence: TGTGCCATCAGGATGGACAGGGGGAATGAGCAGTTCTTC.

The table lists this clonotype with a few counts. The chain combines TRBV6-2 or TRBV6-3 with TRBJ2-1; D is perhaps TRBD1 (6 bases). V was shortened by 2 bases and J by 9 bases, with 11 bases between the two germline ends. The CDR3 is 13 residues long. CDR1 and CDR2 (germline): MNHEY, SVGEGT. This CDR3 reads CASSYVVGGEQFF. CDR3 nucleotides: TGTGCCAGCAGTTACGTCGTAGGGGGTGAGCAGTTCTTC.

The CDR3 protein is CASKTGAVQPQHF. The CDR3 nucleotides are TGTGCCAGCAAGACAGGGGCTGTGCAGCCCCAGCATTTT. This sequence joins TRBV2 and TRBJ1-5; 8 nucleotides line up with TRBD1. Germline V CDR1 and CDR2: SNHLY, FYNNEI. The ends lost 7 bases at V and 7 bases at J; junction bases unmatched: 6. This CDR3 contains 13 residues.